Each of the 23 T cell receptor beta chains below was sequenced from the same sample in a study of T-cell reconstitution after alpha-beta-depleted transplantation in children. This sample's TCRbeta library carried unique molecular identifier barcodes. MiXCR was run by TCRdb on the PCR reads, yielding one entry per CDR3 protein. The data contain about 610,000 distinct CDR3 sequences, about 11% of them singletons. This specimen consisted of PBMCs from the stem cell graft donor, obtained from the stem cell graft. Receptors were obtained from a human donor who donated a stem cell graft to a child with acute myeloid leukemia.

This clonotype appeared a few times. The chain combines TRBV20-1 with TRBJ1-5, with D unclear. CDR3 size: 13 residues. Trimming shortened V by 3 bases and J by 1 base, and 7 bases separated the two germline ends. Germline CDR1 is DFQATT and CDR2 is SNEGSKA (reference sequence). Here the CDR3 DNA reads TGCAGTGCTAGTTCTCAGAGCAATCAGCCCCAGCATTTT. Protein sequence: CSASSQSNQPQHF.

There are a few counts of this clonotype. The chain combines TRBV7-2 with TRBJ1-1; 7 nucleotides match TRBD1. CDR1 is SGHTA and CDR2 is FQGNSA in the germline V gene. V shed 6 bases and J 4 bases; nucleotides not matched to a gene: 14. The CDR3 is 16 amino acids. CDR3 amino acids: CASSFSGGELGTEAFF. The CDR3 DNA follows: TGTGCCAGCAGTTTTTCAGGGGGTGAGTTGGGCACTGAAGCTTTCTTT. Variable domain in full (rest from reference TRBV7-2 and TRBJ1-1): GAGVSQSPSNKVTEKGKDVELRCDPISGHTALYWYRQSLGQGLEFLIYFQGNSAPDKSGLPSDRFSAERTGGSVSTLTIQRTQQEDSAVYLCASSFSGGELGTEAFFGQGTRLTVV.

The V call is TRBV2, the J call TRBJ2-2; the D is unclear. The CDR3 runs to 10 residues. V was clipped by 11 bases and J by 8 bases, with 9 bases between them. Germline loops: CDR1 SNHLY, CDR2 FYNNEI. The DNA of the CDR3 is TGTGCCGTTGACGCAGGGGAGCTGTTTTTT. Translation gives CAVDAGELFF.

The chain is built from TRBV7-2 and TRBJ2-3, with 10 bases that match TRBD2. Germline CDR1 reads SGHTA; CDR2 reads FQGNSA. V shed 1 base, J shed 1 base, and the junction held 2 bases outside the gene matches. This CDR3 contains 16 residues. CDR3 amino acids: CASSLVGTSGTDTQYF. CDR3 DNA: TGTGCCAGCAGCTTAGTGGGGACTAGCGGCACAGATACGCAGTATTTT.

This clonotype was counted at least ten times. The rearrangement uses TRBV20-1 and TRBJ2-7, with D possibly TRBD1 on 6 matching bases. CDR3 length: 16 amino acids. CDR1 is DFQATT, CDR2 SNEGSKA, per germline (reference sequence). Trimming removed 4 bases at V and 0 bases at J, with 19 bases between. The CDR3 coding sequence is TGCAGTGCTAACGGGGCGAGGGGGAAACCCTCCTACGAGCAGTACTTC. This gives the protein CSANGARGKPSYEQYF.

The V gene is TRBV5-1, the J gene TRBJ2-1; 10 nucleotides line up with TRBD2. The CDR3 contains 17 residues. Germline V gene sequence: CDR1 SGHRS, CDR2 YFSETQ. Trimming at V came to 4 bases and at J to 4 bases, leaving 11 bases not matched to a gene. CDR3: CASSDLKAGGSYNEQFF. CDR3 DNA sequence: TGCGCCAGCAGCGATCTGAAAGCGGGAGGGTCATACAATGAGCAGTTCTTC. Supplemented by reference TRBV5-1 and TRBJ2-1, the full variable domain reads KAGVTQTPRYLIKTRGQQVTLSCSPISGHRSVSWYQQTPGQGLQFLFEYFSETQRNKGNFPGRFSGRQFSNSRSEMNVSTLELGDSALYLCASSDLKAGGSYNEQFFGPGTRLTVL.

The gene calls are TRBV12-3 or TRBV12-4 and TRBJ1-2; 7 nucleotides agree with TRBD1. CDR3 length equals 13 residues. The junction had 3 bases not matched to a gene; V was cut back by 4 bases and J by 4 bases. CDR3: CASSSRTGYGYTF. CDR3 nucleotide sequence: TGTGCCAGCAGTTCTCGGACAGGCTATGGCTACACCTTC.

This clonotype was found many times. A junction boundary mismatches the germline segment, possibly from a read error. The chain links TRBV5-1 to TRBJ2-1; D not resolved. The CDR3 contains 15 residues. The germline CDR1 and CDR2 sequences are SGHRS and YFSETQ. The CDR3 reads CASSLAASSYNEQFF. The CDR3 nucleotides read TGTGCCAGCAGTTTAGCAGCTAGCTCCTACAATGAGCAGTTCTTC. Full variable domain (rest looked up from reference TRBV5-1 and TRBJ2-1): KAGVTQTPRYLIKTRGQQVTLSCSPISGHRSVSWYQQTPGQGLQFLFEYFSETQRNKGNFPGRFSGRQFSNSRSEMNVSTLELGDSALYLCASSLAASSYNEQFFGPGTRLTVL.

This clonotype turned up a few times. V and J are TRBV3-1 and TRBJ2-1, with D perhaps TRBD1 (5 bases). The CDR3 spans 13 residues. Trimming removed 7 bases at V and 11 bases at J, with 18 bases between. Germline V gene sequence: CDR1 LGHDT, CDR2 YNNKEL (reference sequence). The CDR3: CASKTGIGVQQFF. The DNA for the CDR3 is TGTGCCAGCAAAACAGGTATTGGGGTTCAGCAGTTCTTC.

The rearrangement joins TRBV2 to TRBJ2-1; 9 positions match TRBD2. This CDR3 has 18 residues. Trimming took 2 bases from V and 2 from J; bases not matched to a gene: 10. The germline V gene encodes CDR1 SNHLY and CDR2 FYNNEI. In DNA, the CDR3 is TGTGCCAGCAGTGAATTATCGACTAGCGGAGGTCCCTACAATGAGCAGTTCTTC. It is translated as CASSELSTSGGPYNEQFF.

This clonotype came up many times. This chain connects TRBV20-1 to TRBJ2-5, with 10 bases matching TRBD2. The length of the CDR3 is 13 residues. With 5 bases clipped from V and 2 bases from J, the junction kept 2 bases outside the gene matches. Per the germline V gene, CDR1 is DFQATT and CDR2 is SNEGSKA (reference sequence). The CDR3 DNA is TGCAGTGCTCCACTAGCGGGGCAAGAGACCCAGTACTTC. Translating it yields CSAPLAGQETQYF.

The V gene is TRBV20-1, the J gene TRBJ2-7, with 8 bases lining up with TRBD2. CDR3 length: 14 residues. Losses at the gene ends were 5 bases for V and 3 bases for J; bases not matched to a gene: 9. CDR1 DFQATT and CDR2 SNEGSKA come from the germline V gene (reference sequence). The CDR3 region has the DNA TGCAGTGCTGGTCGCGGACTAGCTATCTACGAGCAGTACTTC. Translating it yields CSAGRGLAIYEQYF.

The chain carries TRBV4-2 and TRBJ2-5, with 8 nucleotides matching TRBD2. The germline CDR1 and CDR2 sequences are LGHNA and YNFKEQ. The CDR3 has 16 residues. Trimming at V came to 3 bases and at J to 1 base, leaving 7 bases not matched to a gene. CDR3 sequence reads: CASSHGAGEGQETQYF. In DNA, the CDR3 is TGTGCCAGCAGCCATGGAGCGGGAGAAGGCCAAGAGACCCAGTACTTC.

This clonotype showed up just a few times. The rearrangement joins TRBV20-1 to TRBJ1-3; maybe TRBD1 (5 bases). V was clipped by 6 bases and J by 0 bases, with 12 bases between them. Germline-derived CDR1 and CDR2 are DFQATT and SNEGSKA (reference sequence). This CDR3 has 14 amino acids. CDR3 sequence: CSAFDSTSGNTIYF. DNA for the CDR3: TGCAGTGCCTTCGACAGCACCTCTGGAAACACCATATATTTT.

This chain links TRBV7-3 with TRBJ2-1, with D possibly TRBD2 on 5 matching bases. Germline CDR1 SGHTA, CDR2 FQGTGA. The CDR3 sequence is 14 residues long. V lost 3 bases to trimming and J lost 6 bases, with 12 bases between them. The CDR3 DNA reads TGTGCCAGCAGCTTGCGGCGGGTTGCCAATGAGCAGTTCTTC. Amino acids: CASSLRRVANEQFF.

This clonotype was counted at least ten times. V and J are TRBV24-1 and TRBJ2-5; D is perhaps TRBD1 (5 bases). Per germline, CDR1 KGHDR and CDR2 SFDVKD. The CDR3 length is 15 residues. The V gene lost 0 bases and the J gene lost 2 bases, with 9 bases spanning the gap. DNA for the CDR3: TGTGCCACCAGTGATTTGAGGGGAAAACAAGAGACCCAGTACTTC. Its translation: CATSDLRGKQETQYF.

This sequence joins TRBV14 and TRBJ1-1, with a tentative D call TRBD1 (5 bases). CDR1 is SGHDN and CDR2 is FVKESK in the germline V gene. This CDR3 is built from 18 residues. V was shortened by 1 base and J by 3 bases, with 21 bases between the two germline ends. Written as DNA, the CDR3 is TGTGCCAGCAGCCAAGCTAAATGGCAGGGTAATGCGTACACTGAAGCTTTCTTT. Translated, it gives CASSQAKWQGNAYTEAFF. The complete variable domain, with remaining parts taken from reference TRBV14 and TRBJ1-1, reads EAGVTQFPSHSVIEKGQTVTLRCDPISGHDNLYWYRRVMGKEIKFLLHFVKESKQDESGMPNNRFLAERTGGTYSTLKVQPAELEDSGVYFCASSQAKWQGNAYTEAFFGQGTRLTVV.

This clonotype was observed at least ten times. This sequence joins TRBV6-5 and TRBJ2-7; D is undetermined. The CDR3 has 12 residues. V lost 6 bases and J lost 7, with 13 bases in between. Germline V gene data show CDR1 as MNHEY and CDR2 as SVGAGI. The CDR3 bases are TGTGCCAGCAGCCCCTACCTGGGGGAGCAGTACTTC. Translated, it gives CASSPYLGEQYF.

This clonotype was seen repeatedly, ten times or more. This sequence joins TRBV20-1 and TRBJ1-5; D gene unclear. Per germline, CDR1 DFQATT and CDR2 SNEGSKA (reference sequence). The CDR3 has 12 residues. V dropped 0 bases and J dropped 7 bases, with 7 bases sitting between them. CDR3 nucleotides: TGCAGTGCTAGAGAGGGGTACCAGCCCCAGCATTTT. It yields the protein CSAREGYQPQHF.

This clonotype was recorded at least ten times. V usage is TRBV12-3 or TRBV12-4 and J usage is TRBJ2-7, with a possible D match to TRBD1 (5 bases). The CDR3 has 14 residues. With 6 bases removed from V and 2 bases from J, the gap between germline ends came to 14 bases. This CDR3 reads CASSLRQQAYEQYF. Here the CDR3 DNA reads TGTGCCAGCAGCTTACGACAGCAAGCCTACGAGCAGTACTTC.

V is TRBV6-1 and J is TRBJ2-5; D not resolved. V lost 6 bases and J 5 bases, leaving 13 bases between the germline ends. CDR3 length: 13 amino acids. CDR1 MNHNS and CDR2 SASEGT come from the germline V gene. CDR3 in amino acids: CASSPIRAETQYF. The CDR3 DNA sequence: TGTGCCAGCAGCCCCATCCGAGCGGAGACCCAGTACTTC.

The chain uses TRBV7-9 and TRBJ2-4, with D uncertain. The ends were cut back, 3 bases at V and 3 bases at J, with 12 bases in the middle. Per the germline V gene, CDR1 is SEHNR and CDR2 is FQNEAQ (reference sequence). The CDR3 is 15 residues long. Here the CDR3 reads CASSLDGLGKNIQYF. The CDR3 nucleotides read TGTGCCAGCAGCTTGGATGGATTGGGCAAAAACATTCAGTACTTC. The full variable domain, rest sourced from reference TRBV7-9 and TRBJ2-4, is DTGVSQNPRHKITKRGQNVTFRCDPISEHNRLYWYRQTLGQGPEFLTYFQNEAQLEKSRLLSDRFSAERPKGSFSTLEIQRTEQGDSAMYLCASSLDGLGKNIQYFGAGTRLSVL.

The gene calls are TRBV25-1 and TRBJ1-6; D uncertain. The CDR3 is 15 residues long. V was shortened by 7 bases and J by 9 bases, with 19 bases between the two germline ends. CDR1 MGHDK and CDR2 SYGVNS come from the germline V gene. CDR3: CASTGVGVAASPLHF. Here the CDR3 DNA reads TGTGCCAGCACCGGTGTTGGGGTCGCGGCTTCACCCCTCCACTTT.